This TCR beta chain is drawn from a study of vaccination effects on CD4 cells after COVID-19. Sequencing was performed with immunoSEQ multiplex PCR; in TCRdb, only in-frame clones are kept and a portion is missing. The top ten hold about 18% of the sample, which has tens of thousands of clones, more than 60% seen once. Sequencing in the ViraFEST assay came after antigen-specific CD4+ T cells had been expanded with viral peptide pools, which were used to stimulate PBMC. Subsequent to a culture period of nine to ten days, CD4+ T cells were isolated. In the vaccine recipients, nucleocapsid antibodies were negative and there was no prior SARS-CoV-2 infection. Cultures of a few million PBMC per well contained around 11 IU/ml IL-2 plus 10 ug/ml peptides. Whole-study results and caveats: Infection- and vaccine-induced clones contracted markedly late after vaccination.

Regarding this clone: Its antigen remains unidentified.

The CDR3 is 15 residues long. Germline CDR1 reads SGHTA; CDR2 reads FQGNSA. Trimming took 5 bases from V and 4 from J, leaving 14 bases between them. The receptor comes from a human donor who received a COVID-19 vaccine. The chain is built from TRBV7-2 and TRBJ2-2; D remains ambiguous. The specimen was CD4+ T cells from PBMCs cultured with SARS-CoV-2 spike peptides, collected before COVID-19 vaccination. CDR3 residues: CASSRAWRGTGELFF. CDR3 nucleotide sequence: TGTGCCAGCAGCCGGGCATGGCGCGGCACCGGGGAGCTGTTTTTT.